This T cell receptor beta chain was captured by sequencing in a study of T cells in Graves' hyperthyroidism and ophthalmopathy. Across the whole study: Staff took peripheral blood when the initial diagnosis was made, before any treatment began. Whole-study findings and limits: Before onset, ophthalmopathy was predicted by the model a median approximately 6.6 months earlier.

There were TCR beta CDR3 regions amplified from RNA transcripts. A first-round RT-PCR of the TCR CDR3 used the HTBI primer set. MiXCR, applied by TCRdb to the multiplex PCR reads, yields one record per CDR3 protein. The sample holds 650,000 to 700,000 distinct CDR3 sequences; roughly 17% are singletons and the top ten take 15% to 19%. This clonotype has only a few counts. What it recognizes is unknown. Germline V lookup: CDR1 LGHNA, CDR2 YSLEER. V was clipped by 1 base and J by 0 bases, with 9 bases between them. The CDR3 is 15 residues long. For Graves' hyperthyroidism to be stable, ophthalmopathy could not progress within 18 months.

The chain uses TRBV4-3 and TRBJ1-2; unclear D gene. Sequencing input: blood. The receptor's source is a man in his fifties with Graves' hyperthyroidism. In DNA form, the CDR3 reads TGCGCCAGCAGCCAAGTACTGACGGCTAACTATGGCTACACCTTC. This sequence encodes CASSQVLTANYGYTF.